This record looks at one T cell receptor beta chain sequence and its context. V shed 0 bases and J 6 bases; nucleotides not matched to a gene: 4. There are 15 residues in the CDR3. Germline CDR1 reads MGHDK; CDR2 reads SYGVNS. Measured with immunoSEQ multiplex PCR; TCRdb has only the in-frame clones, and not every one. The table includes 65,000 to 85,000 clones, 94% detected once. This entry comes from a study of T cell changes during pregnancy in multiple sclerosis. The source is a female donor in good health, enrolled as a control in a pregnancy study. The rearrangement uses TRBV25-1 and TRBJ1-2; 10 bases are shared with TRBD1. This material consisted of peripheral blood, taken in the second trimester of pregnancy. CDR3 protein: CASSEYKGTGDGYTF. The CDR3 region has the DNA TGTGCCAGCAGTGAATACAAAGGGACAGGGGATGGCTACACCTTC.